The following is a TCR beta chain sequence with its context. These data come from a study of cytomegalovirus exposure and HLA in healthy donors. This PCR relied on a set of 60 Vbeta primers and 13 Jbeta primers. As handled by the study authors: A later analysis counted 65 million to 95 million unique TCR beta chains, 9.5 million to 13 million shared. The assay was immunoSEQ multiplex PCR, and TCRdb's table has in-frame clones only and misses some. That table gives V, J and clone size, and the DNA gave D and trimming. The data contain approximately 100,000 clones, more than 60% of them seen just once; the ten biggest clones take up 6.1%. The length of the CDR3 is 14 residues. Germline V gene lookup returns CDR1 MNHEY and CDR2 SVGAGI. The germline V and J ends were trimmed by 5 bases and 1 base, with 12 bases remaining between them.

The sequenced sample was PBMCs. This chain uses TRBV6-5 with TRBJ2-7; D possibly corresponds to TRBD2 (5 bases). This TCR came from a woman between 45 and 60 years old in good health and CMV-seropositive. The CDR3 nucleotides are TGTGCCAGCAGTGAAGGGCTAGCTTCCTACGAGCAGTACTTC. Its translation: CASSEGLASYEQYF.